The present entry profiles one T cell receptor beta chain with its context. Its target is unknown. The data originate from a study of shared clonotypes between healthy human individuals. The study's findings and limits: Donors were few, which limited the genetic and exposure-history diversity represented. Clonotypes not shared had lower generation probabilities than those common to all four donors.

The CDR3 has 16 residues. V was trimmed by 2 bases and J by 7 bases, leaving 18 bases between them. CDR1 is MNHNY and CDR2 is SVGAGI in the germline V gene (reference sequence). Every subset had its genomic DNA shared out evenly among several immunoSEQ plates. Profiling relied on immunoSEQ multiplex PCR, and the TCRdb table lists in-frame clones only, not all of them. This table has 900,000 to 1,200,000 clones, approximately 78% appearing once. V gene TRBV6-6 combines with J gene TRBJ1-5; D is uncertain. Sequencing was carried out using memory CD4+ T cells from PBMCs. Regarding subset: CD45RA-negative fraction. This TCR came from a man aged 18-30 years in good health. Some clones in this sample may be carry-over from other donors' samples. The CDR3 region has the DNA TGTGCCAGCAGTTACACCGCCGGTCCTTGGGAGCAGCCCCAGCATTTT. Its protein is CASSYTAGPWEQPQHF.